Here is one T cell receptor (beta chain) with its context. Its antigen is not known. Clones were read by immunoSEQ multiplex PCR, and TCRdb kept only the in-frame ones, dropping some. The sample contains 50,000 to 70,000 clones, 90% to 95% of which appear only once. This sample is part of a study of cytomegalovirus exposure and HLA in healthy donors. Overall study context: The roughly 130 validation repertoires used the same platform as the roughly 670 first-cohort repertoires (as reported by a later analysis). Study-wide results and caveats: The tendency of first-cohort TCR clusters to co-occur in the 90 to 150 validation repertoires emerged from a later analysis.

V shed 6 bases and J shed 4 bases, with 13 bases lying between them. The CDR3 contains 13 residues. CDR1 and CDR2 (germline): MDHEN, SYDVKM. The source is a woman between 18 and 30 years old in good health and CMV-seropositive. The sample was PBMCs. This sequence joins TRBV28 and TRBJ2-7; D is unclear. The CDR3 is CASSPAGSYEQYF. For the CDR3, the DNA is TGTGCCAGCAGCCCCGCAGGATCATACGAGCAGTACTTC.